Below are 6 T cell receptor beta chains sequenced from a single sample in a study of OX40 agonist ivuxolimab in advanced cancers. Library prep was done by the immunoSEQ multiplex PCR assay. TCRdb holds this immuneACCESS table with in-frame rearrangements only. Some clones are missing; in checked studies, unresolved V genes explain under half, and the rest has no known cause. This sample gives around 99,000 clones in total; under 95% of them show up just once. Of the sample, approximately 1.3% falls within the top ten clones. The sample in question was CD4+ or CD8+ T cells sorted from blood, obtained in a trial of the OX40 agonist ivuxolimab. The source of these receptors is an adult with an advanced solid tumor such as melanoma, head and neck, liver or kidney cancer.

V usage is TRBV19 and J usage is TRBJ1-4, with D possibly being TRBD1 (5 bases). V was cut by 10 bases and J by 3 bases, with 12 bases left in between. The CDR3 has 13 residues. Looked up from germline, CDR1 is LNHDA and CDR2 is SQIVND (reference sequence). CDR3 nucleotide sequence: TGTGCCACCTCAAAGGGACCTAATGAAAAACTGTTTTTT. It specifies CATSKGPNEKLFF.

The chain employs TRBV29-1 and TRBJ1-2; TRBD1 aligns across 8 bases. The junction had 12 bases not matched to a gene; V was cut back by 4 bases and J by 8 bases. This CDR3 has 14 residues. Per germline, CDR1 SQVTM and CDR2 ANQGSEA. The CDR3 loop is CSVATVVTGVGYTF. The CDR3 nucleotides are TGCAGCGTTGCCACGGTGGTGACAGGGGTGGGCTACACCTTC. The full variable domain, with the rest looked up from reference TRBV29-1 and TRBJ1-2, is SAVISQKPSRDICQRGTSLTIQCQVDSQVTMMFWYRQQPGQSLTLIATANQGSEATYESGFVIDKFPISRPNLTFSTLTVSNMSPEDSSIYLCSVATVVTGVGYTFGSGTRLTVV.

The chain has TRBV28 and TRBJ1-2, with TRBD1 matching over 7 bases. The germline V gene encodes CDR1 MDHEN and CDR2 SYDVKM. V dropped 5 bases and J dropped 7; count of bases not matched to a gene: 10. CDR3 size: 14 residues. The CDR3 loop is CASSDTGQYPGYTF. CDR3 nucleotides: TGTGCCAGCAGTGACACGGGACAGTATCCTGGCTACACCTTC.

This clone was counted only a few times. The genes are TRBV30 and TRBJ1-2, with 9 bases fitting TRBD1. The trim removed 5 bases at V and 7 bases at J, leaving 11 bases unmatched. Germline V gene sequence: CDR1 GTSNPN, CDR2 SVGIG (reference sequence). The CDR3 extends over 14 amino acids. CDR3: CAWEDRGIVRGYTF. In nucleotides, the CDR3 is TGTGCCTGGGAGGACAGGGGCATCGTTCGTGGCTACACCTTC.

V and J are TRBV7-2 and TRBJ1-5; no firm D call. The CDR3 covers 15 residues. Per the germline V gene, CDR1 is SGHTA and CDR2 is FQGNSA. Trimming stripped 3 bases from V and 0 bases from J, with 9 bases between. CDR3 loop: CASSFTRASNQPQHF. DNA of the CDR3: TGTGCCAGCAGCTTTACCCGTGCTAGCAATCAGCCCCAGCATTTT.

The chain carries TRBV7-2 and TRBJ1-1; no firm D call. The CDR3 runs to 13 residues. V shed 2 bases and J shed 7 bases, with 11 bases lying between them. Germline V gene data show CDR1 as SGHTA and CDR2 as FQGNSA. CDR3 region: CASSLSGYGEAFF. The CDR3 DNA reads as TGTGCCAGCAGCTTATCGGGTTACGGTGAAGCTTTCTTT. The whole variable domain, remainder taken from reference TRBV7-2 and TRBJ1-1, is GAGVSQSPSNKVTEKGKDVELRCDPISGHTALYWYRQSLGQGLEFLIYFQGNSAPDKSGLPSDRFSAERTGGSVSTLTIQRTQQEDSAVYLCASSLSGYGEAFFGQGTRLTVV.